The T cell receptor (beta chain) under discussion was sequenced for a study of glioma-infiltrating T cells after dendritic cell vaccination. Study-level background: Dendritic cells derived from monocytes and pulsed with autologous tumor lysate formed the vaccine.

The PCR used 60 V beta and 13 J beta primers. Some clones are missing from TCRdb's copy, which holds only in-frame ones; the method was immunoSEQ multiplex PCR. Of about 99,000 clones in the sample, approximately 80% were seen once. There are 15 residues in the CDR3. V was shortened by 4 bases and J by 3 bases, with 13 bases between the two germline ends. CDR1 and CDR2 (germline): MDHEN, SYDVKM. The time point was: after dendritic cell vaccination, including at tumor progression/relapse. Isocitrate dehydrogenase mutation was absent in all glioblastoma patients. The genes are TRBV28 and TRBJ1-5; D gene unclear. The specimen comprised blood, sampled after dendritic cell vaccination. The receptor was isolated from a human donor with glioblastoma. Here the CDR3 reads CASSYPGSPNQPQHF. CDR3 bases: TGTGCCAGCAGTTATCCGGGATCCCCCAATCAGCCCCAGCATTTT.